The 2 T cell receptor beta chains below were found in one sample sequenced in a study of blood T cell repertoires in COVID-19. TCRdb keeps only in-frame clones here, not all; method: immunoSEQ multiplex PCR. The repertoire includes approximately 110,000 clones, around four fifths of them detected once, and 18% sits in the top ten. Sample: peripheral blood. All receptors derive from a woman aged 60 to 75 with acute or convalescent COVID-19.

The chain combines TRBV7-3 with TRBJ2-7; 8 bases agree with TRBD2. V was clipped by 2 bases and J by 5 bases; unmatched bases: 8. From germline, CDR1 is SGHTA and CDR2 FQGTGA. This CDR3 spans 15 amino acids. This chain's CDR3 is CASSLSGLDADEQYF. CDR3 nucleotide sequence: TGTGCCAGCAGCTTATCGGGACTAGATGCAGACGAGCAGTACTTC.

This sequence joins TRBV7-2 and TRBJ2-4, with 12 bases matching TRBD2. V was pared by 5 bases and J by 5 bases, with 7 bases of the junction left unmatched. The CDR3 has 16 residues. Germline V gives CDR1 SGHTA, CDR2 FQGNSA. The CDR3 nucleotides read TGTGCCAGCAGCCTGCTAGCGGGAGGGTTGGAAAACATTCAGTACTTC. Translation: CASSLLAGGLENIQYF.